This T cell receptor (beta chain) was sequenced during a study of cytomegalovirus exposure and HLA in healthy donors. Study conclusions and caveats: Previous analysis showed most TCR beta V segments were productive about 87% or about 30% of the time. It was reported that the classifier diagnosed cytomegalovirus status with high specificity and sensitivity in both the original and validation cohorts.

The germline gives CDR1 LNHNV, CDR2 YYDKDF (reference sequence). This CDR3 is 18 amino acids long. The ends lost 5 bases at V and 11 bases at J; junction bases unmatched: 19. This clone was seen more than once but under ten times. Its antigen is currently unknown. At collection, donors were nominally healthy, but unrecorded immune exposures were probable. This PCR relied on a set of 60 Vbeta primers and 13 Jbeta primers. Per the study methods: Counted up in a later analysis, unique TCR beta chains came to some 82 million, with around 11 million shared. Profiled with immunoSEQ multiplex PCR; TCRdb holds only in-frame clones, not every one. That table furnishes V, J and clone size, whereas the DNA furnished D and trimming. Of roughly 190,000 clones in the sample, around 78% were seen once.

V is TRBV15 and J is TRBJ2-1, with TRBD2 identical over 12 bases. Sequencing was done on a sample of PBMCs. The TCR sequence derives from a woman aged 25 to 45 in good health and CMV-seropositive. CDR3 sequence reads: CATSLPMLAGGLGPKQFF. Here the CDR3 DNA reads TGTGCCACCAGCCTCCCCATGCTAGCGGGGGGGCTCGGCCCAAAGCAGTTCTTC.